The present entry profiles one T cell receptor beta chain with its context. Its antigen remains unidentified. The method was immunoSEQ multiplex PCR; TCRdb's version includes in-frame clones alone and lacks a portion of them. The repertoire holds 2,500,000 or so clones, with 90% to 95% as singletons. This entry is derived from a study of shared clonotypes between healthy human individuals. Study overall: CD4 naive cells filled three plates per donor, CD4 memory three, CD8 naive two and CD8 memory one.

Germline loops: CDR1 MGHDK, CDR2 SYGVNS. This CDR3 has 14 residues. V lost 7 bases to trimming and J lost 0 bases; unmatched junction nucleotides: 3. Study-wide points: Tissue TCR repertoires likely differ from these blood-only repertoires. A handful of donors held approximately 4.6% of naive CD4 clonotypes in common.

The clonotype originates from a man younger than 35 in good health. The chain has TRBV25-1 and TRBJ1-3; TRBD1 agrees at 7 bases. Sequencing used naive CD4+ T cells sorted from blood. Noted subset: CD45RA+ positively selected. The CDR3 loop reads CASTSGGSGNTIYF. CDR3 nucleotide sequence: TGTGCCAGCACCTCAGGGGGCTCTGGAAACACCATATATTTT.